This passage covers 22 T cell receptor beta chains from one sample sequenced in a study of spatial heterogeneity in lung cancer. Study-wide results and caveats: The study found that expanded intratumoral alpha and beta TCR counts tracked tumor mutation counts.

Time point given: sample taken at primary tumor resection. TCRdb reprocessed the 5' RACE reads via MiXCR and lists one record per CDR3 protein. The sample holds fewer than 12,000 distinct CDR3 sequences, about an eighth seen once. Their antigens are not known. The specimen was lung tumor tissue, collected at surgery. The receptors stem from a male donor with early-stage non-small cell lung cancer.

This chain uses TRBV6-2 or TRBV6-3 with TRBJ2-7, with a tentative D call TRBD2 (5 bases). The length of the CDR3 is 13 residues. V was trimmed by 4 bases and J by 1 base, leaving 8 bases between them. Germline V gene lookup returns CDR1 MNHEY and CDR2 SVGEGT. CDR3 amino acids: CASSFGLSYEQYF. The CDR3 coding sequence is TGTGCCAGCAGTTTCGGACTTTCCTACGAGCAGTACTTC.

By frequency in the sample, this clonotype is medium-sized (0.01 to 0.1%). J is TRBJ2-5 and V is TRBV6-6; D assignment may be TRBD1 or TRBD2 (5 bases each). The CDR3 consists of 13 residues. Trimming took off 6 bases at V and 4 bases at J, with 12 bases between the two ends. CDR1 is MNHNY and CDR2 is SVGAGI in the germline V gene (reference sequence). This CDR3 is CASSHRDRETQYF. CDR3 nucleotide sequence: TGTGCCAGCAGCCATCGGGACCGAGAGACCCAGTACTTC.

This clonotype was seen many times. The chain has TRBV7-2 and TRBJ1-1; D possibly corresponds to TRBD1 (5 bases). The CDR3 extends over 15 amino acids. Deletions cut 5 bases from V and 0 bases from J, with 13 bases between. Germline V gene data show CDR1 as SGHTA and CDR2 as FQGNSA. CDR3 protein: CASSIGTGLNTEAFF. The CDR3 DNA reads TGTGCCAGCAGCATCGGAACAGGACTGAACACTGAAGCTTTCTTT.

CDR3 nucleotide sequence: TGTGCCAGCAGCCCGGCCTGGGATACGCAGTATTTT. It specifies CASSPAWDTQYF. The chain is built from TRBV3-1 and TRBJ2-3; D is unresolved. Germline V gene data show CDR1 as LGHDT and CDR2 as YNNKEL (reference sequence). The CDR3 has 12 residues. V lost 4 bases and J lost 6, with 8 bases in between.

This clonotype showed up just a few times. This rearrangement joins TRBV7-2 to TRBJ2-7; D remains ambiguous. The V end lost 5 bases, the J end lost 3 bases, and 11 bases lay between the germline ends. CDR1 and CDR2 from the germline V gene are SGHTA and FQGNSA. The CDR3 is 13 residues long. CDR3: CASSRNPGYEQYF. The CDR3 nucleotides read TGTGCCAGCAGCCGAAACCCAGGCTACGAGCAGTACTTC.

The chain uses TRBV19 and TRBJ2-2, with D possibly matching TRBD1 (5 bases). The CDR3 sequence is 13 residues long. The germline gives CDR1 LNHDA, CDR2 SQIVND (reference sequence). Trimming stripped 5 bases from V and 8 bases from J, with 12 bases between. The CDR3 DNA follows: TGTGCCAGTAGTCCCCTCAGGACAGGGGAGCTGTTTTTT. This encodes CASSPLRTGELFF.

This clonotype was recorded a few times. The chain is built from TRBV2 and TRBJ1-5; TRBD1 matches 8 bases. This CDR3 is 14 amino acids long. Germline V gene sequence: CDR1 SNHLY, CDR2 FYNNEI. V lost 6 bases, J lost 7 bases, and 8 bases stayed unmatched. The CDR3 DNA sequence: TGTGCCAGCAGCACACGACAGGGGAACCAGCCCCAGCATTTT. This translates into CASSTRQGNQPQHF.

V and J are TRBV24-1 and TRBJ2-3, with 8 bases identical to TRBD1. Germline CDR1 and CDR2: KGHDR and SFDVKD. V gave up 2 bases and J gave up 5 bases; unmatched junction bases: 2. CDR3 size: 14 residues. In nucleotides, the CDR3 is TGTGCCACCAGTGATTGGACAGGGTTAGATACGCAGTATTTT. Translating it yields CATSDWTGLDTQYF.

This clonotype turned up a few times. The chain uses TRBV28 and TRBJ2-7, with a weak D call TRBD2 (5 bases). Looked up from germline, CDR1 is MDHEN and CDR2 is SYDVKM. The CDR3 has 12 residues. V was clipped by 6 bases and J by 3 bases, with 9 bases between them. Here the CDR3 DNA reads TGTGCCAGCAGCCGAGGGTTCTACGAGCAGTACTTC. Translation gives CASSRGFYEQYF.

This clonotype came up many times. CDR3 in DNA: TGTGCCAGCAGTCTGACAGAGATCTATGGCTACACCTTC. As protein: CASSLTEIYGYTF. The V call is TRBV28, the J call TRBJ1-2, with D possibly being TRBD1 (5 bases). Trimming took 5 bases from V and 4 from J, leaving 11 bases between them. The CDR3 is made up of 13 amino acids. Per germline, CDR1 MDHEN and CDR2 SYDVKM.

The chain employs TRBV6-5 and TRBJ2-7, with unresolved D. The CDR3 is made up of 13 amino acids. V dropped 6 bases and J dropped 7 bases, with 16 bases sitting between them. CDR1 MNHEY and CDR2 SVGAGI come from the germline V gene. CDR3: CASSRPLTGEQYF. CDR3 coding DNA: TGTGCCAGCAGCCGTCCCCTGACGGGTGAGCAGTACTTC.

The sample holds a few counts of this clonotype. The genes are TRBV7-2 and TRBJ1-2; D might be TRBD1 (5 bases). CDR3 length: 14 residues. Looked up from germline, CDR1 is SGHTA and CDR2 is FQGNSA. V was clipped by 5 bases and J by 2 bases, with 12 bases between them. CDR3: CASSHGTANYGYTF. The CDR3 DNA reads TGTGCCAGCAGCCACGGGACCGCCAACTATGGCTACACCTTC.

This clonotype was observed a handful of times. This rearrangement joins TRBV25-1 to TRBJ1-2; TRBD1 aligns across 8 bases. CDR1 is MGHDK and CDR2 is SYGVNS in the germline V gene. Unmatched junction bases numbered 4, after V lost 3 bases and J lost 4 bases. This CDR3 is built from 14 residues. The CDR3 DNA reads TGTGCCAGCAGTGACAGGGGGCCCATCTATGGCTACACCTTC. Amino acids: CASSDRGPIYGYTF.

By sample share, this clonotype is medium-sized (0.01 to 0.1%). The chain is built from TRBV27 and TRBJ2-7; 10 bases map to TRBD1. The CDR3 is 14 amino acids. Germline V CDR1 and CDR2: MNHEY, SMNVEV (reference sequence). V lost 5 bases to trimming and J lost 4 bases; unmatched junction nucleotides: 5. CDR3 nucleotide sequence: TGTGCCAGCAGTACCCGACAGGGGGCGTACGAGCAGTACTTC. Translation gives CASSTRQGAYEQYF.

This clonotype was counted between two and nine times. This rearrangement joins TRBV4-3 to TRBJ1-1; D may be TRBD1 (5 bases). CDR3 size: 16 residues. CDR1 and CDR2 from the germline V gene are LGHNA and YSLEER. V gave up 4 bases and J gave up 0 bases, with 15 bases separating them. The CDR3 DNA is TGCGCCAGCAGCCGGGTCTTGGGACTCCTGAACACTGAAGCTTTCTTT. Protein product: CASSRVLGLLNTEAFF.

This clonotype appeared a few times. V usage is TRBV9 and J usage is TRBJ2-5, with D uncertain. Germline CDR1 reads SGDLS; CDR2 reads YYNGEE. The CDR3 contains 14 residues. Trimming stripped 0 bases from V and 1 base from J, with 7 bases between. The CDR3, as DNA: TGTGCCAGCAGCGTAGGCTGGCTCCAAGAGACCCAGTACTTC. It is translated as CASSVGWLQETQYF.

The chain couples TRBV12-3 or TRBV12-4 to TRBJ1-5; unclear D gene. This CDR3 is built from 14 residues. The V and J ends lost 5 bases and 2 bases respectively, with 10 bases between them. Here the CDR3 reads CASSRSDGNQPQHF. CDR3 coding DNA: TGTGCCAGCAGTCGGTCTGACGGCAATCAGCCCCAGCATTTT.

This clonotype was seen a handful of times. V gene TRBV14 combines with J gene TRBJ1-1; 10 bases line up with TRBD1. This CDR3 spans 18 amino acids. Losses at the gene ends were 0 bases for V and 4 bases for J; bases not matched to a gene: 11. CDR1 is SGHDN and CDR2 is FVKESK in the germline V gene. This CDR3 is CASSQEGGQGKSSTEAFF. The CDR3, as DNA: TGTGCCAGCAGCCAAGAAGGGGGACAGGGGAAAAGCAGCACTGAAGCTTTCTTT.

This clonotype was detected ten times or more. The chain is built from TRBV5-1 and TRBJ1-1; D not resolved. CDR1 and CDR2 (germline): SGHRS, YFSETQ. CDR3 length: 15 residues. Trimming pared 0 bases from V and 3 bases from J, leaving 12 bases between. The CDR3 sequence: CASSLEGPADTEAFF. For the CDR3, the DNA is TGCGCCAGCAGCTTGGAAGGTCCCGCCGACACTGAAGCTTTCTTT.

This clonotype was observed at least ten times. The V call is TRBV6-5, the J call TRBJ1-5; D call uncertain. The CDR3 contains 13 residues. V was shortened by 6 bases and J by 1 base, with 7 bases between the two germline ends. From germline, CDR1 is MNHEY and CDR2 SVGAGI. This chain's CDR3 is CASSVRSNQPQHF. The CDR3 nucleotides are TGTGCCAGCAGCGTACGGAGCAATCAGCCCCAGCATTTT.

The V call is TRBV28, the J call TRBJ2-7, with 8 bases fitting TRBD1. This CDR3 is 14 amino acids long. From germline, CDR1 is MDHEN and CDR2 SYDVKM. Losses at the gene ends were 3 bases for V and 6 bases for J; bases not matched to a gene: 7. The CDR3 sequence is CASSFRGRGSEQYF. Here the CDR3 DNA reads TGTGCCAGCAGTTTCAGGGGGCGAGGATCCGAGCAGTACTTC.

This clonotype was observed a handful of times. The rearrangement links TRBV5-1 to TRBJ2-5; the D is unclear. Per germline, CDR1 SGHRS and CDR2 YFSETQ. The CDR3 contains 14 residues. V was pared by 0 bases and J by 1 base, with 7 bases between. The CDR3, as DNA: TGCGCCAGCAGCTTGGGGTATAGCCAAGAGACCCAGTACTTC. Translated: CASSLGYSQETQYF.